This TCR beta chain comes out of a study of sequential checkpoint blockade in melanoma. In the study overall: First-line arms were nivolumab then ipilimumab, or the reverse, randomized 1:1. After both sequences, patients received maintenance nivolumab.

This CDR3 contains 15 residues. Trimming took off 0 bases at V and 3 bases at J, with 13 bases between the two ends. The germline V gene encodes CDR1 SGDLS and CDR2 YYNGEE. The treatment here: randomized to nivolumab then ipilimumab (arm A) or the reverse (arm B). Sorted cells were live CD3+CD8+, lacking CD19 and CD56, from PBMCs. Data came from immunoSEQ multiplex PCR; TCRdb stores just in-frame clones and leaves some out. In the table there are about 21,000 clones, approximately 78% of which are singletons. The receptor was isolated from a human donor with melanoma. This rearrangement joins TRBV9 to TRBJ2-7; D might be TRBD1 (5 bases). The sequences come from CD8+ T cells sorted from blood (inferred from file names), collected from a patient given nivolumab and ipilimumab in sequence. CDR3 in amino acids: CASSVEAGPNYEQYF. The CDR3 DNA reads TGTGCCAGCAGCGTAGAGGCAGGGCCGAACTACGAGCAGTACTTC.